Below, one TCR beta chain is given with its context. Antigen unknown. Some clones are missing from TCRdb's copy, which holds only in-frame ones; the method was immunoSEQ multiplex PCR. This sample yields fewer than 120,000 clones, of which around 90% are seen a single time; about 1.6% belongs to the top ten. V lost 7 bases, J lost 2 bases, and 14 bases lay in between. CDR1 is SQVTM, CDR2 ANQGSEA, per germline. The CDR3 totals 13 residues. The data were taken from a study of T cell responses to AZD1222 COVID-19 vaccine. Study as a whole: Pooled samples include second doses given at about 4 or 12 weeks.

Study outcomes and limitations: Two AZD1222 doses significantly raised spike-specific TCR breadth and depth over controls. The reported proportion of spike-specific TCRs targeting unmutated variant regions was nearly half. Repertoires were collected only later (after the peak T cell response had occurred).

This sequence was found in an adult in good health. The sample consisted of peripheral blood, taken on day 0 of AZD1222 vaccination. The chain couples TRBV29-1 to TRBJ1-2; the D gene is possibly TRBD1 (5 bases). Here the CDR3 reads CSGGGGTNYGYTF. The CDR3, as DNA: TGCAGCGGAGGCGGGGGGACCAACTATGGCTACACCTTC. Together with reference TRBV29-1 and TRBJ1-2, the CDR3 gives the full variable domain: SAVISQKPSRDICQRGTSLTIQCQVDSQVTMMFWYRQQPGQSLTLIATANQGSEATYESGFVIDKFPISRPNLTFSTLTVSNMSPEDSSIYLCSGGGGTNYGYTFGSGTRLTVV.